This TCR beta chain was retrieved from a study of T cell repertoires in ileal Crohn's disease. Background on the study: Median disease duration was 7.9 years; about 35% smoked at surgery.

Time point of the sample: neoterminal ileum biopsy at postoperative endoscopy, about 6 months after surgery. The CDR3 runs 15 residues. Germline V gene lookup returns CDR1 SGHKS and CDR2 YYEKEE (reference sequence). The V segment lost 2 bases and the J segment 1 base; nucleotides outside the gene matches: 1. Assay: immunoSEQ multiplex PCR; the TCRdb copy retains only in-frame clones and omits some. The sample yields about 13,000 clones, roughly 73% seen once. This receptor was obtained from an adult with Crohn's disease. Sequencing was done on a sample of ileal tissue. The rearrangement joins TRBV5-5 to TRBJ2-3; 10 bases fit TRBD2. CDR3 bases: TGTGCCAGCAGCTTTAGCGGGGGGCGCACAGATACGCAGTATTTT. Translating gives CASSFSGGRTDTQYF.